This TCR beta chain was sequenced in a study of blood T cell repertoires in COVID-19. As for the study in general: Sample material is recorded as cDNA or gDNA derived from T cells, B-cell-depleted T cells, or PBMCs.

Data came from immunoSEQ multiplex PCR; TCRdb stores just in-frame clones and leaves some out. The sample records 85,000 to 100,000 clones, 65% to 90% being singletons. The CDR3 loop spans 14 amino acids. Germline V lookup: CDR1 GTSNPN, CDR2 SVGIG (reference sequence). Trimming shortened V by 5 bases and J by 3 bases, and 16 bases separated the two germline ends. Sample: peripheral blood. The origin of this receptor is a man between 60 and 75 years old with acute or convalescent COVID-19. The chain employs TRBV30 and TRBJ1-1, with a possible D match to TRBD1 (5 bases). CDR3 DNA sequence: TGTGCCTGGCAATCCAGGGCGTCGCACACTGAAGCTTTCTTT. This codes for CAWQSRASHTEAFF.